Described below is a single T cell receptor (beta chain) sequence and its context. What it recognizes is unknown. Per germline, CDR1 LNHDA and CDR2 SQIVND (reference sequence). The J segment lost 3 bases and the V segment lost 6 bases, leaving 9 bases of the junction unmatched. The CDR3 contains 17 residues. The record originates from a study of cytomegalovirus exposure and HLA in healthy donors. Study results and limitations: Using the classifier, cytomegalovirus status was reportedly diagnosed with high specificity and sensitivity. As a later analysis showed, a missense DCLRE1C variant was linked to trimming of TCR beta V- and J-genes.

PCR primers comprised 60 Vbeta and 13 Jbeta primers. Produced via immunoSEQ multiplex PCR; TCRdb's table is partial and in-frame only. Of approximately 120,000 clones in the sample, 76% were seen once. This TCR came from a man aged 45-65 years in good health and CMV-seronegative. The V and J genes are TRBV19 and TRBJ1-4; 11 bases match TRBD1. What was sequenced was PBMCs. Here the CDR3 reads CASRSWTGGRANEKLFF. In DNA, the CDR3 is TGTGCCAGTAGGTCGTGGACAGGGGGCAGAGCTAATGAAAAACTGTTTTTT.